The 26 T cell receptor beta chains presented below share a single source sample, sequenced in a study of CD8+CD57+ T cells in acquired aplastic anemia. Profiles of TCR beta VDJ and CDR3 were generated from a genomic DNA template. TCRdb recomputed calls from the reads with MiXCR, one row per CDR3 protein. Counted here are roughly 180,000 distinct CDR3 sequences, less than 50% occurring once; the ten biggest clones make up 10% to 15%. Those patients picked for sequencing had displayed CD8+CD57+ cell expansion on flow cytometry. The sample consisted of sorted CD4+, CD8+, or CD8+CD57+ T cells (not recorded which) from PBMCs. The receptors here all came from a human donor with aplastic anemia.

V is TRBV11-2 and J is TRBJ2-2, with D hard to call. V gave up 5 bases and J gave up 9 bases, with 7 bases separating them. The CDR3 spans 11 residues. The V gene's germline CDR1 is SGHAT and CDR2 FQNNGV. The CDR3 DNA reads as TGTGCCAGCAGCCCGCCGAGGGAGCTGTTTTTT. It yields the protein CASSPPRELFF.

The genes are TRBV20-1 and TRBJ1-5; 12 bases match TRBD1. V lost 0 bases, J lost 7 bases, and 4 bases stayed unmatched. The CDR3 extends over 15 amino acids. CDR1 and CDR2 (germline): DFQATT, SNEGSKA (reference sequence). CDR3 amino acids: CSARDHGTGGQPQHF. The CDR3 region has the DNA TGCAGTGCTAGAGATCATGGGACAGGGGGCCAGCCCCAGCATTTT.

The chain combines TRBV2 with TRBJ2-7; D unclear. V was trimmed by 7 bases and J by 6 bases, leaving 19 bases between them. Germline CDR1 is SNHLY and CDR2 is FYNNEI. The CDR3 covers 14 residues. The CDR3 DNA reads as TGTGCCAGCACCCAACTTCGGGCAGGAAGCGAGCAGTACTTC. Its protein is CASTQLRAGSEQYF.

This clonotype was observed many times. The gene calls are TRBV5-1 and TRBJ2-6; TRBD1 is a possible D gene (6 bases). Per germline, CDR1 SGHRS and CDR2 YFSETQ. This CDR3 is built from 18 residues. V shed 4 bases and J shed 1 base, with 18 bases lying between them. The CDR3, as DNA: TGCGCCAGCAGCGGTGTTGGAGGCCAGGGGTCTGGGGCCAACGTCCTGACTTTC. It codes for CASSGVGGQGSGANVLTF.

Ten or more counts support this clonotype. Mismatch with germline at one junction end may stem from a read error. The CDR3 DNA is TGTGCCAGCAGCGTAGGGACTAGCGGGACAGTTACGCAGTATTTT. This gives the protein CASSVGTSGTVTQYF. J is TRBJ2-3 and V is TRBV9, with TRBD2 matching 12 bases. The CDR3 has 15 residues. The germline V gene encodes CDR1 SGDLS and CDR2 YYNGEE.

This clonotype has at least ten counts. The gene calls are TRBV10-3 and TRBJ2-1, with 7 bases identical to TRBD1. Germline values: CDR1 ENHRY, CDR2 SYGVKD. This CDR3 contains 14 residues. V gave up 6 bases and J gave up 0 bases; unmatched junction bases: 2. This CDR3 is CAIRGTDSYNEQFF. In DNA form, the CDR3 reads TGTGCCATCAGAGGGACAGACTCCTACAATGAGCAGTTCTTC.

This chain joins TRBV25-1 and TRBJ2-3; TRBD1 agrees at 8 bases. Germline V gene data show CDR1 as MGHDK and CDR2 as SYGVNS. V shed 6 bases, J shed 0 bases, and the junction held 8 bases outside the gene matches. The CDR3 runs 16 residues. The CDR3 DNA reads as TGTGCCAGCAGCTTCGACAGGGGCTCTAGCACAGATACGCAGTATTTT. Amino acids: CASSFDRGSSTDTQYF.

V gene TRBV2 combines with J gene TRBJ2-1, with D hard to call. V lost 7 bases and J 6 bases, leaving 7 bases between the germline ends. CDR1 is SNHLY, CDR2 FYNNEI, per germline. CDR3 length: 11 residues. In DNA form, the CDR3 reads TGTGCCAGCACGGTTCTCAATGAGCAGTTCTTC. It yields the protein CASTVLNEQFF.

V gene TRBV10-3 combines with J gene TRBJ2-3; D perhaps matches TRBD1 (6 bases). CDR3 length: 14 residues. V lost 9 bases and J 3 bases, leaving 16 bases between the germline ends. Per germline, CDR1 ENHRY and CDR2 SYGVKD. CDR3 loop: CAMGLGQTTDTQYF. CDR3 nucleotide sequence: TGTGCCATGGGCCTTGGACAGACGACAGATACGCAGTATTTT.

The V gene is TRBV19, the J gene TRBJ2-4, with 8 bases fitting TRBD1. The germline V gene has CDR1 LNHDA and CDR2 SQIVND (reference sequence). The CDR3 sequence is 17 residues long. Germline trimming cut 1 base from V and 6 bases from J; bases unmatched to any gene: 11. The CDR3 bases are TGTGCCAGTAGTATAGCTGTCACCGGGACAGGTAGAAACATTCAGTACTTC. Its protein product is CASSIAVTGTGRNIQYF.

As for this clonotype: This may come from a read error, since a much larger clone is one base off. V usage is TRBV7-9 and J usage is TRBJ2-2; TRBD1 or TRBD2 may be the D gene (5 bases each). Germline loops: CDR1 SEHNR, CDR2 FQNEAQ (reference sequence). The CDR3 has 15 residues. The CDR3 coding sequence is TGTACCAGCAGCCGCGTCGGGGCTCACACCGGGGAGCTGTTTTTT. This encodes CTSSRVGAHTGELFF.

The chain uses TRBV7-9 and TRBJ2-7; the D is unclear. CDR1 and CDR2 from the germline V gene are SEHNR and FQNEAQ (reference sequence). The CDR3 sequence is 11 residues long. Trimming shortened V by 4 bases and J by 3 bases, and 4 bases separated the two germline ends. CDR3 in DNA: TGTGCCAGCAGCTGGAGCTACGAGCAGTACTTC. This codes for CASSWSYEQYF.

This sequence joins TRBV2 and TRBJ1-1, with D perhaps TRBD1 (6 bases). This CDR3 region has 15 residues. Trimming removed 5 bases at V and 0 bases at J, with 13 bases between. Germline V gene lookup returns CDR1 SNHLY and CDR2 FYNNEI. CDR3 nucleotides: TGTGCCAGCAGTCATTTACAGGGAATGAACACTGAAGCTTTCTTT. It yields the protein CASSHLQGMNTEAFF.

This clonotype came up a few times. This chain connects TRBV29-1 to TRBJ2-3; D not resolved. Germline assignment: CDR1 SQVTM and CDR2 ANQGSEA. This CDR3 is 12 amino acids long. Trimming removed 4 bases at V and 4 bases at J, with 9 bases between. In DNA, the CDR3 is TGCAGCGTTGTCGTCCCTCCAGATACGCAGTATTTT. It is translated as CSVVVPPDTQYF.

This chain connects TRBV10-3 to TRBJ1-2, with D unresolved. The germline gives CDR1 ENHRY, CDR2 SYGVKD. Deletions cut 10 bases from V and 5 bases from J, with 20 bases between. This CDR3 region has 14 residues. The CDR3: CASQPDAVSYGYTF. CDR3 DNA sequence: TGTGCCAGCCAGCCCGACGCGGTTTCTTATGGCTACACCTTC.

A few counts support this clonotype. The chain recombines TRBV20-1 with TRBJ1-4, with TRBD1 matching 9 bases. The CDR3 totals 13 residues. The trim removed 3 bases at V and 6 bases at J, leaving 2 bases unmatched. Germline-derived CDR1 and CDR2 are DFQATT and SNEGSKA (reference sequence). The CDR3 DNA is TGCAGTGCTAGCGGGACAGGGTATGAAAAACTGTTTTTT. This translates into CSASGTGYEKLFF.

The rearrangement uses TRBV7-2 and TRBJ1-6, with 10 bases fitting TRBD1. CDR1 is SGHTA and CDR2 is FQGNSA in the germline V gene. The CDR3 is 15 amino acids. V trimming: 5 bases; J trimming: 10 bases; junction bases outside the gene matches: 8. CDR3 in DNA: TGTGCCAGCAGCGCCCCCGGACAGGGGGAATCACCCCTCCACTTT. Translated: CASSAPGQGESPLHF. Supplemented by reference TRBV7-2 and TRBJ1-6, the full variable domain reads GAGVSQSPSNKVTEKGKDVELRCDPISGHTALYWYRQSLGQGLEFLIYFQGNSAPDKSGLPSDRFSAERTGGSVSTLTIQRTQQEDSAVYLCASSAPGQGESPLHFGNGTRLTVT.

As to this clonotype: A junction boundary mismatches the germline segment, possibly from a read error. V and J are TRBV5-4 and TRBJ2-1; 12 nucleotides line up with TRBD2. CDR1 and CDR2 (germline): SGHNT, YYREEE (reference sequence). The CDR3 length is 19 residues. The CDR3, as DNA: TGTGCCAGCAGCTTGGCCCTGCTGACTAGCGGGGGCCATTACAATGAACAGTTCTTC. This encodes CASSLALLTSGGHYNEQFF.

The J gene is TRBJ1-5, the V gene TRBV28; 7 bases are a match to TRBD1. The CDR3 length is 16 residues. Trimming removed 6 bases from V and 0 bases from J; junction bases left unmatched: 8. Germline assignment: CDR1 MDHEN and CDR2 SYDVKM. In DNA, the CDR3 is TGTGCCAGCAGAACACCGGGACAGAATAGCAATCAGCCCCAGCATTTT. This sequence encodes CASRTPGQNSNQPQHF. Full variable domain (rest looked up from reference TRBV28 and TRBJ1-5): DVKVTQSSRYLVKRTGEKVFLECVQDMDHENMFWYRQDPGLGLRLIYFSYDVKMKEKGDIPEGYSVSREKKERFSLILESASTNQTSMYLCASRTPGQNSNQPQHFGDGTRLSIL.

This clonotype was seen a few times. V gene TRBV19 combines with J gene TRBJ2-5; maybe TRBD1 (5 bases). The CDR3 is made up of 14 amino acids. Germline assignment: CDR1 LNHDA and CDR2 SQIVND (reference sequence). V lost 5 bases, J lost 1 base, and 11 bases lay in between. CDR3: CASSPETAQETQYF. CDR3 bases: TGTGCCAGTAGTCCCGAGACAGCCCAAGAGACCCAGTACTTC.

In this sample, this clonotype turned up many times. The chain links TRBV5-4 to TRBJ2-2; D is unclear. The CDR3 sequence is 13 residues long. Per the germline V gene, CDR1 is SGHNT and CDR2 is YYREEE (reference sequence). Trimming took 1 base from V and 6 from J, leaving 7 bases between them. The CDR3 protein is CASSLWQSGELFF. The CDR3 coding sequence is TGTGCCAGCAGCTTGTGGCAGTCCGGGGAGCTGTTTTTT. The full variable domain, its missing parts supplied by reference TRBV5-4 and TRBJ2-2, is ETGVTQSPTHLIKTRGQQVTLRCSSQSGHNTVSWYQQALGQGPQFIFQYYREEENGRGNFPPRFSGLQFPNYSSELNVNALELDDSALYLCASSLWQSGELFFGEGSRLTVL.

The CDR3 nucleotides read TGTGCCAGCAGCTTAGCCTGGCGGGAGGGTACAGATACGCAGTATTTT. Amino acid sequence: CASSLAWREGTDTQYF. The chain is built from TRBV7-2 and TRBJ2-3; 9 nucleotides agree with TRBD2. Trimming took 0 bases from V and 3 from J; bases not matched to a gene: 4. The germline V gene encodes CDR1 SGHTA and CDR2 FQGNSA. CDR3 length equals 16 residues.

For this clonotype: One end of the junction fails to match germline, which may point to a read error. This sequence joins TRBV20-1 and TRBJ2-5; TRBD2 agrees at 9 bases. Germline CDR1 reads DFQATT; CDR2 reads SNEGSKA (reference sequence). This CDR3 is 14 amino acids long. The CDR3 sequence is CSASRGGAQQTQYF. The CDR3 DNA is TGCAGTGCTAGTCGCGGGGGGGCCCAACAGACCCAGTACTTC.

Comments on this clonotype: Compared with germline, one end of the junction differs, possibly owing to a read error. V and J are TRBV12-3 or TRBV12-4 and TRBJ2-3, with 9 positions matching TRBD2. The CDR3 runs 19 residues. The CDR3 is CASSFSPMGLAIGTDMQYF. DNA for the CDR3: TGTGCCAGCAGTTTTAGCCCGATGGGACTAGCCATAGGAACAGATATGCAGTATTTT.

The chain links TRBV6-1 to TRBJ1-6; a weak D match, TRBD1 (6 bases). In germline, CDR1 is MNHNS, CDR2 SASEGT. V gave up 4 bases and J gave up 8 bases, with 18 bases separating them. The length of the CDR3 is 16 residues. This CDR3 reads CASSGPDRLTDSPLHF. CDR3 nucleotides: TGTGCCAGCAGTGGACCGGACAGACTGACAGATTCACCCCTCCACTTT.

This clonotype was recorded many times. The J gene is TRBJ2-5, the V gene TRBV20-1; TRBD2 aligns across 7 bases. The CDR3 has 14 residues. Germline values: CDR1 DFQATT, CDR2 SNEGSKA (reference sequence). The V segment lost 2 bases and the J segment 1 base; nucleotides outside the gene matches: 4. CDR3 DNA sequence: TGCAGTGCTAGATCGCCTAGCGGCCAAGAGACCCAGTACTTC. This gives the protein CSARSPSGQETQYF.